This T cell receptor (beta chain) stems from a study of cytomegalovirus exposure and HLA in healthy donors. 13 Jbeta primers and 60 Vbeta primers were used for the PCR. The method was immunoSEQ multiplex PCR; TCRdb's version includes in-frame clones alone and lacks a portion of them. The data contain around 130,000 clones, roughly 71% of them seen just once; the ten biggest clones take up about 2.8%. CDR3 size: 13 residues. Germline loops: CDR1 SGDLS, CDR2 YYNGEE. Trimming took off 4 bases at V and 1 base at J, with 8 bases between the two ends. Sequenced: PBMCs. The rearrangement uses TRBV9 and TRBJ1-1; D unresolved. This receptor was identified in a woman aged 40 to 49 in good health and CMV-seropositive. The CDR3 DNA reads TGTGCCAGCAGCCCCTACGGGAACACTGAAGCTTTCTTT. Protein product: CASSPYGNTEAFF.